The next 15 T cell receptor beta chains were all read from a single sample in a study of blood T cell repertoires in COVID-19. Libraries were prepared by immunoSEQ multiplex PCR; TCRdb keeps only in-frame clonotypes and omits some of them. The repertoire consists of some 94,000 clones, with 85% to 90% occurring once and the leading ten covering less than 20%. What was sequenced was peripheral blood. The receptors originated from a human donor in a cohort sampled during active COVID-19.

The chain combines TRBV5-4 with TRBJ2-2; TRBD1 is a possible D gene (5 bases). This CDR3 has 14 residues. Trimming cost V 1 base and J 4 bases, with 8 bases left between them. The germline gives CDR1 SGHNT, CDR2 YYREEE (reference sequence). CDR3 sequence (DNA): TGTGCCAGCAGCTTGTACAGGACCACCGGGGAGCTGTTTTTT. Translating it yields CASSLYRTTGELFF.

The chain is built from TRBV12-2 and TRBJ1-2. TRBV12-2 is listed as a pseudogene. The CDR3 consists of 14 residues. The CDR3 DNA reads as TGTGCAAGTCGCTTACGTAGGAGGGCCTATGGCTACACCTTC. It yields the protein CASRLRRRAYGYTF.

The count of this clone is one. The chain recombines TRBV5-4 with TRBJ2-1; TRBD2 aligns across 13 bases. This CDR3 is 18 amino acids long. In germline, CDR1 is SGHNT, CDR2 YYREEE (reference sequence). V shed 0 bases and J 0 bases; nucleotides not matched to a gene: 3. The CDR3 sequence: CASSLGLAGGLSYNEQFF. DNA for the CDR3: TGTGCCAGCAGCTTGGGACTAGCGGGGGGTCTCTCCTACAATGAGCAGTTCTTC.

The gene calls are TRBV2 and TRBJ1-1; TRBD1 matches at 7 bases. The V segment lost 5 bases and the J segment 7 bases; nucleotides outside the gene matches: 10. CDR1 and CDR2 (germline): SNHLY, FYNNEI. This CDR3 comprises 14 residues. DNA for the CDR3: TGTGCCAGCAGTACGTCCGGGACAGAAATTGAAGCTTTCTTT. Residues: CASSTSGTEIEAFF.

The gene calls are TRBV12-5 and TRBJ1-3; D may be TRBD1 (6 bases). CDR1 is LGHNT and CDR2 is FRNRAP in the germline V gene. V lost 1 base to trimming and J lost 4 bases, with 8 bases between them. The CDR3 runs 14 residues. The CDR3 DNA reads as TGTGCTAGTGGTTTGGGGACAGACGGAAACACCATATATTTT. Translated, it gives CASGLGTDGNTIYF.

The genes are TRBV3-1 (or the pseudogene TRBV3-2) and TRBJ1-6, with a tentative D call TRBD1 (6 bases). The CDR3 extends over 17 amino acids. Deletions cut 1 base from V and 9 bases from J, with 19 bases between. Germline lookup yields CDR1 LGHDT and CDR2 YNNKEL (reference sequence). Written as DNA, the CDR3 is TGTGCCAGCAGCCAAGGGGGCAGGGGATTCCCTGGTTCACCCCTCCACTTT. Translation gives CASSQGGRGFPGSPLHF.

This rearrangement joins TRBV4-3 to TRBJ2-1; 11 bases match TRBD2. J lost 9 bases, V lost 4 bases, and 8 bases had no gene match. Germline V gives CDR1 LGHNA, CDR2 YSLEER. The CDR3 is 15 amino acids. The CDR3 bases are TGCGCCAGCAGCCGAGAACTAGCGGGAGTGAGTGAGCAGTTCTTC. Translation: CASSRELAGVSEQFF.

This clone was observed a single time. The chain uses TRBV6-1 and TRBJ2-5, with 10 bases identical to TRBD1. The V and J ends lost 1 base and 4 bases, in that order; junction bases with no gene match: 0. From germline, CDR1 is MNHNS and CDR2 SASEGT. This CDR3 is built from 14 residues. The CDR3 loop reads CASSEGTGGETQYF. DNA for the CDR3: TGTGCCAGCAGTGAAGGGACAGGGGGAGAGACCCAGTACTTC.

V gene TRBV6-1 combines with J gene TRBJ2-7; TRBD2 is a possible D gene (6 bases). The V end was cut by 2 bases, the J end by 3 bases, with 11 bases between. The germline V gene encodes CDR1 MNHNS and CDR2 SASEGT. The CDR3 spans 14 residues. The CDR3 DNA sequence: TGTGCCAGCAGTGAACGCGGGGCTATCTACGAGCAGTACTTC. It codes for CASSERGAIYEQYF.

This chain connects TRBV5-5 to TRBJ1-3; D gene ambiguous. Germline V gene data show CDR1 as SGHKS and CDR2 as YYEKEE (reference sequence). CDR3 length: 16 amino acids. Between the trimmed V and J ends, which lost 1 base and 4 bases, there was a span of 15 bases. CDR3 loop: CASSLIGVRSGNTIYF. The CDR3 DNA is TGTGCCAGCAGCTTGATCGGTGTTCGATCCGGAAACACCATATATTTT. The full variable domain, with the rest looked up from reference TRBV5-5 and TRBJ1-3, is DAGVTQSPTHLIKTRGQQVTLRCSPISGHKSVSWYQQVLGQGPQFIFQYYEKEERGRGNFPDRFSARQFPNYSSELNVNALLLGDSALYLCASSLIGVRSGNTIYFGEGSWLTVV.

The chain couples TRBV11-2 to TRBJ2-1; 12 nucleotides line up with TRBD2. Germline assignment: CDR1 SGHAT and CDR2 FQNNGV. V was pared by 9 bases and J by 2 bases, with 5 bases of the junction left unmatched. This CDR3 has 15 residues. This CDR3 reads CASRLAGVTYNEQFF. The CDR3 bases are TGTGCCAGTAGACTAGCGGGGGTTACCTACAATGAGCAGTTCTTC.

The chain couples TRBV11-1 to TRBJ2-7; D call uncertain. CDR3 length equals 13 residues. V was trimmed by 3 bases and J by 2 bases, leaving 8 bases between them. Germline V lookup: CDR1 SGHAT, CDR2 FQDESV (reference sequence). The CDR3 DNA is TGTGCCAGCAGCTTTGACAACACCTACGAGCAGTACTTC. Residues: CASSFDNTYEQYF.

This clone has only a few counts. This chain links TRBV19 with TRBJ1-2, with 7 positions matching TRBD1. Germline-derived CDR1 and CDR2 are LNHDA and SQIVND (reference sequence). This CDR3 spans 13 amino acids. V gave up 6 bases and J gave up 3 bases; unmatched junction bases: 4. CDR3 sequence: CASSPGQYYGYTF. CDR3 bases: TGTGCCAGTAGCCCGGGACAGTACTATGGCTACACCTTC.

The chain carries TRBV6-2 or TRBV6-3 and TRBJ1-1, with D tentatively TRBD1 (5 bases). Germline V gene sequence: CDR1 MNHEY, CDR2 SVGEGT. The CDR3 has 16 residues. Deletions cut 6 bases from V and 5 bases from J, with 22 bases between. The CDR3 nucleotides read TGTGCCAGCAGCCACGATTTCGAGGGGCGGGGGACTGAAGCTTTCTTT. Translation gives CASSHDFEGRGTEAFF.

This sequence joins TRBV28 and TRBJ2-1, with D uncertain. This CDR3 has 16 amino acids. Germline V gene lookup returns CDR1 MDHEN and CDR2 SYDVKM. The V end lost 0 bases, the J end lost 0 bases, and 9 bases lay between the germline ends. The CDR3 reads CASSLWNSLSYNEQFF. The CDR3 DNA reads TGTGCCAGCAGTTTATGGAACAGCCTCTCCTACAATGAGCAGTTCTTC. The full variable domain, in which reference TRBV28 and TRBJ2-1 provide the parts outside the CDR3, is DVKVTQSSRYLVKRTGEKVFLECVQDMDHENMFWYRQDPGLGLRLIYFSYDVKMKEKGDIPEGYSVSREKKERFSLILESASTNQTSMYLCASSLWNSLSYNEQFFGPGTRLTVL.